This T cell receptor (beta chain) was captured by sequencing in a study of cytotoxic CD8 clonotypes in ibrutinib-treated CLL. Background on the study: Response sampling came at median approximately twelve months of treatment, ranging roughly 6 to 36 months. Broader study findings: Timing of sampling differed between sustained-remission and progressing patients.

A note on this clone: As yet, its antigen is unknown.

Clones were read by immunoSEQ multiplex PCR, and TCRdb kept only the in-frame ones, dropping some. The sample yields almost 250,000 clones, around three quarters seen once. The V segment lost 0 bases and the J segment 2 bases; nucleotides outside the gene matches: 7. CDR3 size: 18 residues. Germline-derived CDR1 and CDR2 are LNHNV and YYDKDF (reference sequence). The J gene is TRBJ2-2, the V gene TRBV15; TRBD2 aligns across 9 bases. This clonotype originated in a human donor with chronic lymphocytic leukemia. Here the sequenced sample was PBMCs, taken after 24 months of ibrutinib treatment. CDR3 sequence (DNA): TGTGCCACCAGCAGAGATAGGTCTAGCGGGACCAACACCGGGGAGCTGTTTTTT. Protein product: CATSRDRSSGTNTGELFF. Full variable domain (remainder filled in from reference TRBV15 and TRBJ2-2): DAMVIQNPRYQVTQFGKPVTLSCSQTLNHNVMYWYQQKSSQAPKLLFHYYDKDFNNEADTPDNFQSRRPNTSFCFLDIRSPGLGDTAMYLCATSRDRSSGTNTGELFFGEGSRLTVL.